This T cell receptor beta chain was observed in a study of CD8+ T cells in alopecia areata. This clone was counted a few times. Its antigen is unidentified. General study points: Patients shared TCRs less clearly than mice did, possibly owing to HLA.

As part of sample collection, lesional scalp punch biopsies and peripheral blood were taken from alopecia areata patients. Trimming pared 6 bases from V and 5 bases from J, leaving 16 bases between. Germline CDR1 LNHDA, CDR2 SQIVND (reference sequence). The CDR3 is made up of 14 amino acids. RNA was extracted and reverse transcribed into cDNA as the sequencing template. Here immunoSEQ multiplex PCR was the method, and the copy in TCRdb shows in-frame clones only, minus some. The sample gives more than 100,000 clones, roughly 54% of which show up once; roughly 4.3% is in the top ten. The chain combines TRBV19 with TRBJ1-2, with a weak D call TRBD1 (5 bases). This TCR came from a human donor with alopecia areata. The specimen was CD4+ T cells sorted from blood, collected at week 0. CDR3 nucleotide sequence: TGTGCCAGTAGGGGTTACCGGGGCCATTATGGCTACACCTTC. It specifies CASRGYRGHYGYTF. Complete variable domain (other parts from reference TRBV19 and TRBJ1-2): DGGITQSPKYLFRKEGQNVTLSCEQNLNHDAMYWYRQDPGQGLRLIYYSQIVNDFQKGDIAEGYSVSREKKESFPLTVTSAQKNPTAFYLCASRGYRGHYGYTFGSGTRLTVV.